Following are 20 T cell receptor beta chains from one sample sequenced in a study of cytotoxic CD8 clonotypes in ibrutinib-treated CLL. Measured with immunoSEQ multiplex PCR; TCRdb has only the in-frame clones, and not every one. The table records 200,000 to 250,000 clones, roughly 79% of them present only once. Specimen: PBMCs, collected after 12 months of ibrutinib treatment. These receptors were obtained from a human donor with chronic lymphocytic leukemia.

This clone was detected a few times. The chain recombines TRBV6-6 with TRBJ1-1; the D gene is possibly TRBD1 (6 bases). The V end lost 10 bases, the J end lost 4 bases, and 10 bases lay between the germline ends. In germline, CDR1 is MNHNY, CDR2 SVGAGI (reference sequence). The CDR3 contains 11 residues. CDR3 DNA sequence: TGTGCCATCAGGGGATCCACTGAAGCTTTCTTT. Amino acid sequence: CAIRGSTEAFF.

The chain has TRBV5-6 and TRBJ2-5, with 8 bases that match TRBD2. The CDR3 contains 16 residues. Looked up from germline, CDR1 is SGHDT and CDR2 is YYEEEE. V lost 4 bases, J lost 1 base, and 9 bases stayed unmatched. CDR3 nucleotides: TGTGCCAGCAGCGAGACGGGACTAGGAACCCAAGAGACCCAGTACTTC. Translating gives CASSETGLGTQETQYF.

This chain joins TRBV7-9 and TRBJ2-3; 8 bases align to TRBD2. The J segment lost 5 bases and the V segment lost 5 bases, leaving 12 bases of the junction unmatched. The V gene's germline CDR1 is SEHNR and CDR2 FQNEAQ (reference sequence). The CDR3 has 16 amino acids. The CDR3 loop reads CASSPRRGAFGDTQYF. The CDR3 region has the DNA TGTGCCAGCAGCCCGCGGCGGGGGGCCTTCGGAGATACGCAGTATTTT. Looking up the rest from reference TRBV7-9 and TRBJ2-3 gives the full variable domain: DTGVSQNPRHKITKRGQNVTFRCDPISEHNRLYWYRQTLGQGPEFLTYFQNEAQLEKSRLLSDRFSAERPKGSFSTLEIQRTEQGDSAMYLCASSPRRGAFGDTQYFGPGTRLTVL.

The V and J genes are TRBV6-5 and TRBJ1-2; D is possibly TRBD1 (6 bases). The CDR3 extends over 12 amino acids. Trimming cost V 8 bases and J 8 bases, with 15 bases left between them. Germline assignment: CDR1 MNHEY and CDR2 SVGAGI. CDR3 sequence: CASGQRGLGYTF. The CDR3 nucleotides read TGTGCCAGCGGCCAGCGGGGGCTAGGCTACACCTTC.

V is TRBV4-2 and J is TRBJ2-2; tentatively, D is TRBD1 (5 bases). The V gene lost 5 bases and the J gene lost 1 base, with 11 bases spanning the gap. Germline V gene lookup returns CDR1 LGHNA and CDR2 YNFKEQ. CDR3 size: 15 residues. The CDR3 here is CASSKGAVNTGELFF. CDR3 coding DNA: TGTGCCAGCAGCAAAGGGGCGGTGAACACCGGGGAGCTGTTTTTT.

DNA of the CDR3: TGTGCCAGCAGCTCAGGGACGATCGAGCAGTACTTC. Protein: CASSSGTIEQYF. The chain joins TRBV11-1 to TRBJ2-7; TRBD1 or TRBD2 may be the D gene (5 bases each). V lost 4 bases and J 6 bases, leaving 10 bases between the germline ends. Looked up from germline, CDR1 is SGHAT and CDR2 is FQDESV (reference sequence). The CDR3 spans 12 residues. Supplemented by reference TRBV11-1 and TRBJ2-7, the full variable domain reads EAEVAQSPRYKITEKSQAVAFWCDPISGHATLYWYRQILGQGPELLVQFQDESVVDDSQLPKDRFSAERLKGVDSTLKIQPAELGDSAMYLCASSSGTIEQYFGPGTRLTVT.

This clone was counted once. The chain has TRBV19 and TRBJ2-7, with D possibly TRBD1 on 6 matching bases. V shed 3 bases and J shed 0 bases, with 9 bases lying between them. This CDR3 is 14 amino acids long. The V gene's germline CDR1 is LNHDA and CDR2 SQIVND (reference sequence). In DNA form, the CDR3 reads TGTGCCAGTAGTATCGACAGGAGCTCCTACGAGCAGTACTTC. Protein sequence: CASSIDRSSYEQYF.

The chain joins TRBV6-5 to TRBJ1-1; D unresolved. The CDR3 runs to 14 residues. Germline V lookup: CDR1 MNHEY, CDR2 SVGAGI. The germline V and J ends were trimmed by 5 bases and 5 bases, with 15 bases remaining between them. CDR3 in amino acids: CASSRAVGWTEAFF. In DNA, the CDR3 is TGTGCCAGCAGTCGCGCAGTGGGCTGGACTGAAGCTTTCTTT.

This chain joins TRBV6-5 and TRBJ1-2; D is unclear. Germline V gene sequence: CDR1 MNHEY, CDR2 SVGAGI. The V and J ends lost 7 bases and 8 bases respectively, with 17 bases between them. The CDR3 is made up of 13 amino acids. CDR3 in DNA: TGTGCCAGCAACATAGGTGGTGGGTCCGGCTACACCTTC. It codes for CASNIGGGSGYTF.

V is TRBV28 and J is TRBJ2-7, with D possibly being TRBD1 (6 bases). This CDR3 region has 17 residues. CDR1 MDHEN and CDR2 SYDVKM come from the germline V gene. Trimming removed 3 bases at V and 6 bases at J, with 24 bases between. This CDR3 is CASSFELMGRGGSEQYF. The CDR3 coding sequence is TGTGCCAGCAGTTTCGAGCTGATGGGCAGGGGTGGAAGCGAGCAGTACTTC.

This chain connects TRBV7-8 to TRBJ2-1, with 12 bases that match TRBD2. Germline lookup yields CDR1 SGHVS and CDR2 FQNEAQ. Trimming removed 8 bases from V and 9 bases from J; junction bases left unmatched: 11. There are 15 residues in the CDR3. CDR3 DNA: TGTGCCAGCGGCCCCCGACTAGCGGGAGTTGTTGAGCAGTTCTTC. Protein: CASGPRLAGVVEQFF.

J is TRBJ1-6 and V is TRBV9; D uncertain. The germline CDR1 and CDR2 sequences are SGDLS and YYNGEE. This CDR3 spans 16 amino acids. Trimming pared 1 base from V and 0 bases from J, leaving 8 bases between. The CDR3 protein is CASSVSPSSYNSPLHF. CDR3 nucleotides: TGTGCCAGCAGCGTAAGTCCCAGCTCCTATAATTCACCCCTCCACTTT. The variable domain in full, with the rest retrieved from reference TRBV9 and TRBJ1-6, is DSGVTQTPKHLITATGQRVTLRCSPRSGDLSVYWYQQSLDQGLQFLIQYYNGEERAKGNILERFSAQQFPDLHSELNLSSLELGDSALYFCASSVSPSSYNSPLHFGNGTRLTVT.

DNA for the CDR3: TGTGCCAGCAGCTTGGCAATCAGCTATGAGCAGTTCTTC. Its translation is CASSLAISYEQFF. The rearrangement links TRBV5-6 to TRBJ2-1; no reliable D call. The germline V gene encodes CDR1 SGHDT and CDR2 YYEEEE. V was cut by 0 bases and J by 8 bases, with 9 bases left in between. This CDR3 region has 13 residues.

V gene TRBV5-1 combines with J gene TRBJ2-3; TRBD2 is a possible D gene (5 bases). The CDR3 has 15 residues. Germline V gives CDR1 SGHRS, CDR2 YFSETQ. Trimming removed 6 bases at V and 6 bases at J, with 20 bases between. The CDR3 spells CASNRAPGTGDTQYF. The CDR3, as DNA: TGCGCCAGCAACCGGGCCCCAGGTACGGGGGATACGCAGTATTTT.

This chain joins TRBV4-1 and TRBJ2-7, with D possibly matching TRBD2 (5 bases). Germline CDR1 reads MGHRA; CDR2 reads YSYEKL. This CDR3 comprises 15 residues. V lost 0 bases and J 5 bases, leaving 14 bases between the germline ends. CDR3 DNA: TGCGCCAGCAGCCAAGACGGGATAAAGCAGGACGAGCAGTACTTC. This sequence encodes CASSQDGIKQDEQYF.

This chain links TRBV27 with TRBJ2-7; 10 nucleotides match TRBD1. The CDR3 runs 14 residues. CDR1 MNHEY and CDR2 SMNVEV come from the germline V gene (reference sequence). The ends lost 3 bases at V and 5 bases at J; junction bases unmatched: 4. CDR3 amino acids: CASSFGQGVDEQYF. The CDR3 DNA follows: TGTGCCAGCAGTTTTGGACAGGGGGTAGACGAGCAGTACTTC.

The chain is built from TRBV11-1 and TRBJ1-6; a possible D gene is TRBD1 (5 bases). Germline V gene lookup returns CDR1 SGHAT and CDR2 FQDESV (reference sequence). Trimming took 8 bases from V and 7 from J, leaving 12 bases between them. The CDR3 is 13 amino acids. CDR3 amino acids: CASSDSVNSPLHF. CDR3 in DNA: TGTGCCAGCTCCGACAGCGTCAATTCACCCCTCCACTTT.

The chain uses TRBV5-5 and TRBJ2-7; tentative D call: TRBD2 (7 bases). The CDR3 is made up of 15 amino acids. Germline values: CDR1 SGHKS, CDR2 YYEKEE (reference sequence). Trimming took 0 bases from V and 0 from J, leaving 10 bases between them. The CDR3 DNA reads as TGTGCCAGCAGCTTGGGTGCGGGGGCCTCCTACGAGCAGTACTTC. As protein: CASSLGAGASYEQYF.

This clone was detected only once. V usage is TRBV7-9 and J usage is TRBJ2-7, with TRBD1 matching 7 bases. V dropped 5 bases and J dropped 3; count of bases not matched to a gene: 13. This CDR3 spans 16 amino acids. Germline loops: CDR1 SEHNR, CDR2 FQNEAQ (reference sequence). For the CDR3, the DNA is TGTGCCAGCAGCCCCCCAAGGGGGACAGACTTCTACGAGCAGTACTTC. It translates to CASSPPRGTDFYEQYF. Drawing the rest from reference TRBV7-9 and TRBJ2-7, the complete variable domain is DTGVSQNPRHKITKRGQNVTFRCDPISEHNRLYWYRQTLGQGPEFLTYFQNEAQLEKSRLLSDRFSAERPKGSFSTLEIQRTEQGDSAMYLCASSPPRGTDFYEQYFGPGTRLTVT.

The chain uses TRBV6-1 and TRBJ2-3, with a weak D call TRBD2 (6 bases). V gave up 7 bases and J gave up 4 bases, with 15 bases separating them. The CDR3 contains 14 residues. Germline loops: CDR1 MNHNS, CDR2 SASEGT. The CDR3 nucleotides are TGTGCCAGCAACCCCCCGGGGGTAGCAGATACGCAGTATTTT. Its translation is CASNPPGVADTQYF.